This TCR beta chain was documented in a study of neurological immune-mediated disorders. Overall study findings and caveats: Because no CDR3 amino acid sequences were shared across subjects by expanded clones, private repertoires were suggested in all groups.

Whenever a sequencing run was performed, it yielded over 200 million TCR-beta sequences from 15-18 subjects. MiXCR, applied by TCRdb to the 5' RACE reads, yields one record per CDR3 protein. The profile covers some 30,000 distinct CDR3 sequences, with roughly 21% appearing a single time and 15% to 20% taken by the ten largest. The CDR3 is made up of 14 amino acids. Trimming left V 4 bases short and J 3 bases short, with 10 bases between. Germline assignment: CDR1 SGHRS and CDR2 YFSETQ. This clonotype was detected ten times or more. Its antigen is not known. This clonotype originated in a woman aged 55-70 years in good health. This sequence joins TRBV5-1 and TRBJ2-2; D is perhaps TRBD2 (5 bases). The source material was PBMCs. The chain's CDR3 is CASSPDLYTGELFF. CDR3 in DNA: TGCGCCAGCAGCCCGGACTTGTACACCGGGGAGCTGTTTTTT.